This entry describes one T cell receptor beta chain. This clone was detected once. This receptor's antigen is unknown. With a much larger clone just one base away, this may be a read error. The immunoSEQ Assay was the method used to sequence TCRbeta CDR3 regions. After extraction, genomic DNA underwent amplification by bias-controlled multiplex PCR, followed by high-throughput sequencing. The paper's data handling went like this. To quantify the absolute abundance of each unique TCRbeta CDR3 region, sequences were collapsed and filtered. Usable DNA was measured by amplifying reference genes present in all nucleated cells, and TCRbeta template counts were normalized to that usable DNA to estimate T cell fraction. Repertoire TCRs were annotated as SARS-CoV-2-specific by exact matching of V gene, CDR3 amino acid sequence and J gene to a known reactive TCR set. The reference SARS-CoV-2 TCR set came from MIRA and was filtered for enrichment in COVID-19-positive ImmuneCODE repertoires, removing public or cross-reactive TCRs. Using the MIRA antigens, annotated TCRs were further analysed by specific ORF or by position within an ORF. Breadth was defined as annotated unique rearrangements over total unique productive rearrangements; depth was the summed frequency of those rearrangements. Two-sided Wilcoxon rank-sum tests were applied when comparing TCR breadth between groups. TCRdb re-hosts the immuneACCESS table, in-frame sequences only. Its copies lack some clones; in the studies checked, an unresolved V gene accounts for under half of them, and the cause for the rest is not known. From that table come the V and J calls and clone size; the DNA was used to work out D and trimming. The sample table records about 680,000 clones; around 90% of these occur just once. The ten largest clones represent approximately 1.5% of the sample.

The CDR3, cysteine through phenylalanine, is 13 amino acids long. CDR3 DNA is the only sequence kept; it has 39 bases, read in frame from the first base. At the junction V is shortened by 1 base and J by 4 bases, with 7 bases in between. CDR1 SGHTA and CDR2 FQGNSA were looked up in the germline V gene. This entry belongs to a study of Ad26.COV2.S vaccination and SARS-CoV-2 variants (dated by TCRdb to the early 2020s). For context, the study as a whole: Vaccine-arm donors were drawn from COV1001, a multicentre, randomized, double-blind, placebo-controlled phase I-IIa trial of Ad26.COV2.S in healthy adults. Investigators remained blinded to trial group allocation during experiments and outcome assessment. Trial participants were randomized into five groups of five, in which low-dose or high-dose Ad26.COV2.S was given once or twice, or placebo was given on both occasions. Dosing of Ad26.COV2.S was intramuscular, at either 5x10^10 or 1x10^11 viral particles, delivered as one shot or as two shots spaced 56 days apart. A total of roughly 32 samples were included in the TCR-sequenced set, comprising approximately 20 Ad26.COV2.S vaccine recipients, 5 placebo recipients and 8 SARS-CoV-2 convalescent individuals. TCRbeta repertoire sequencing served as the tool for gauging how specific and how broad the SARS-CoV-2-reactive T cell receptors were following Ad26.COV2.S vaccination. Results the study describes overall, beyond this receptor: It was noted by the authors that total T cell responses may have been underestimated by the TCR breadth and depth analyses. Spike-specific TCR breadth was higher in Ad26.COV2.S recipients than in placebo recipients (P = 0.0014). Comparing responses between vaccine doses or regimens was not something the study was powered to do. Non-spike TCR breadth was comparable between vaccine and placebo recipients, consistent with the vaccine containing only spike. After vaccination, substantial breadth of spike-specific CD8+ and CD4+ T cell responses was reported.

What the treatment or condition label conveys for this sample: over 15 received Ad26.COV2.S at low or high dose, single or two shots; 5 received placebo; per-sample allocation not given. Repertoires of vaccine and placebo recipients were sequenced from samples collected on day 63 after the first injection. Cohort 1b enrolled 20 to 30 adults aged 18-55 years at a single site in Boston, USA, between 29 July and 7 August 2020. Ad26.COV2.S was a replication-incompetent adenovirus type 26 vector that expressed a prefusion-stabilized SARS-CoV-2 spike protein derived from the original Wuhan strain. Recombination linked TRBV7-2 to TRBJ1-1; TRBD1 could be the D gene, as 5 bases match. The sample consisted of peripheral blood, taken in a trial of Ad26.COV2.S vaccine versus placebo. The receptor's source is a person between 18 and 60 years old who received the Ad26.COV2.S COVID-19 vaccine or a placebo. Here the CDR3 is given as CASSLEGSTEAFF. In nucleotide form, the sequence is TGTGCCAGCAGCTTAGAGGGGAGCACTGAAGCTTTCTTT.